This T cell receptor (beta chain) was observed in a study of OX40 agonist ivuxolimab in advanced cancers. The assay was immunoSEQ multiplex PCR, and TCRdb's table has in-frame clones only and misses some. The data hold fewer than 10,000 clones, with approximately 70% observed a single time. General study points: Low clonal expansion, among the lowest seen, marked partial responders at 0.1-3.0 mg/kg. At doses 0.1 to 3.0 mg/kg, CD4+ and CD8+ clones expanded. More expanded clones were found, on average, in CD8+ than in CD4+ T cells.

The CDR3 is 12 residues long. The V and J ends lost 11 bases and 4 bases respectively, with 14 bases between them. Germline CDR1 WSHSY, CDR2 SAAADI. Concerning this clone: The antigen is unknown.

Patients had blood sampled at baseline and again on cycle 4 day 1 and cycle 7 day 1. This chain connects TRBV10-2 to TRBJ1-1, with D possibly being TRBD1 (5 bases). This receptor was obtained from an adult with an advanced solid tumor such as melanoma, head and neck, liver or kidney cancer. The material was CD4+ or CD8+ T cells sorted from blood, obtained in a trial of the OX40 agonist ivuxolimab. DNA of the CDR3: TGCGCCGCCGGCCCGGGGGGCACTGAAGCTTTCTTT. Translated, it gives CAAGPGGTEAFF.